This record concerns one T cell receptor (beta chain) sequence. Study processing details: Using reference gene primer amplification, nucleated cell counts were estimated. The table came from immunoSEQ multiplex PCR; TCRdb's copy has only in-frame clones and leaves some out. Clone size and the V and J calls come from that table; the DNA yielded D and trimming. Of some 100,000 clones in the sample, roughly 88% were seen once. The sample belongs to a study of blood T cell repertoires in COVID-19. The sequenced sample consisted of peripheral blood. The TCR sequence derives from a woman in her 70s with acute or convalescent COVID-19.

The CDR3 region has the DNA TGTGCCAGCAGCCCAGGGGGCGGCCGCAATGGCTACACCTTC. This gives the protein CASSPGGGRNGYTF. V and J are TRBV28 and TRBJ1-2; 8 bases fit TRBD1. With 6 bases clipped from V and 6 bases from J, the junction kept 9 bases outside the gene matches. The CDR3 has 14 residues. From germline, CDR1 is MDHEN and CDR2 SYDVKM.